One sample yielded the 16 T cell receptor beta chains listed below, sequenced in a study of blood T cell repertoires in COVID-19. Profiling relied on immunoSEQ multiplex PCR, and the TCRdb table lists in-frame clones only, not all of them. The sample includes some 260,000 clones, about 85% of them seen just once. Sequencing was performed on peripheral blood. These TCRs come from a man between 18 and 29 years old with active or convalescent COVID-19.

CDR3 DNA: TGTGCCAGCAGTCCCCCGGACTACTACGAGCAGTACTTC. Translating it yields CASSPPDYYEQYF. The gene calls are TRBV12-3 or TRBV12-4 and TRBJ2-7; D is perhaps TRBD2 (6 bases). Trimming left V 5 bases short and J 3 bases short, with 11 bases between. CDR3 length: 13 residues.

The V and J genes are TRBV4-3 and TRBJ2-2; unclear D gene. V gave up 0 bases and J gave up 4 bases, with 9 bases separating them. Germline V lookup: CDR1 LGHNA, CDR2 YSLEER. The CDR3 runs to 15 residues. DNA for the CDR3: TGCGCCAGCAGCCAAGATTTGCAGGTCACCGGGGAGCTGTTTTTT. It codes for CASSQDLQVTGELFF.

This clone was counted a few times. The chain joins TRBV27 to TRBJ2-2; D perhaps matches TRBD2 (6 bases). Trimming stripped 4 bases from V and 3 bases from J, with 18 bases between. Per the germline V gene, CDR1 is MNHEY and CDR2 is SMNVEV (reference sequence). CDR3 length equals 17 residues. The CDR3 region is CASSSRTARRDTGELFF. The CDR3 DNA reads TGTGCCAGCAGTTCCCGAACTGCCCGGAGGGACACCGGGGAGCTGTTTTTT.

The V gene is TRBV14, the J gene TRBJ1-4, with D hard to call. Trimming shortened V by 1 base and J by 1 base, and 7 bases separated the two germline ends. CDR3 length: 15 amino acids. Looked up from germline, CDR1 is SGHDN and CDR2 is FVKESK. In DNA form, the CDR3 reads TGTGCCAGCAGCCAAGCGGGTAAAACTAATGAAAAACTGTTTTTT. It translates to CASSQAGKTNEKLFF.

This chain links TRBV2 with TRBJ2-2; D unclear. The CDR3 has 13 amino acids. Germline V gene lookup returns CDR1 SNHLY and CDR2 FYNNEI. V was pared by 5 bases and J by 2 bases, with 6 bases between. The CDR3 nucleotides are TGTGCCAGCAGTTCTCCTAACACCGGGGAGCTGTTTTTT. It translates to CASSSPNTGELFF.

The rearrangement joins TRBV28 to TRBJ1-6, with 7 bases fitting TRBD1. This CDR3 has 14 residues. V lost 5 bases to trimming and J lost 8 bases; unmatched junction nucleotides: 6. Germline CDR1 MDHEN, CDR2 SYDVKM. CDR3 sequence: CASSPTGFDSPLHF. In DNA form, the CDR3 reads TGTGCCAGCAGTCCGACAGGGTTCGATTCACCCCTCCACTTT.

The chain has TRBV7-3 and TRBJ1-5, with TRBD1 matching over 7 bases. V shed 5 bases and J 1 base; nucleotides not matched to a gene: 11. Germline V gene sequence: CDR1 SGHTA, CDR2 FQGTGA. The length of the CDR3 is 17 residues. CDR3 coding DNA: TGTGCCAGCAGCAAATCAAATCAGGGGGGAAGCAATCAGCCCCAGCATTTT. This sequence encodes CASSKSNQGGSNQPQHF.

The V call is TRBV3-1 (or the pseudogene TRBV3-2), the J call TRBJ2-5; 7 nucleotides agree with TRBD2. CDR1 is LGHDT and CDR2 is YNNKEL in the germline V gene (reference sequence). This CDR3 has 15 amino acids. J gave up 4 bases and V 1 base, and 6 bases lay outside the gene matches. CDR3 protein: CASSQGAGWRETQYF. The CDR3 region has the DNA TGTGCCAGCAGCCAAGGAGCGGGGTGGCGAGAGACCCAGTACTTC.

This clone was observed once. This chain links TRBV7-2 with TRBJ1-2; D remains unclear. The V end lost 5 bases, the J end lost 1 base, and 8 bases lay between the germline ends. Germline values: CDR1 SGHTA, CDR2 FQGNSA. The CDR3 is made up of 13 amino acids. CDR3 sequence: CASSPRFNYGYTF. Written as DNA, the CDR3 is TGTGCCAGCAGCCCCAGATTTAACTATGGCTACACCTTC.

This chain joins TRBV6-2 or TRBV6-3 and TRBJ2-2, with a tentative D call TRBD2 (5 bases). The V gene lost 2 bases and the J gene lost 1 base, with 11 bases spanning the gap. The CDR3 is 16 residues long. CDR1 MNHEY and CDR2 SVGEGT come from the germline V gene. The CDR3 DNA is TGTGCCAGCAGTTACCCGGAGGCTATGAACACCGGGGAGCTGTTTTTT. Its protein product is CASSYPEAMNTGELFF.

This clone was counted once. The chain has TRBV5-1 and TRBJ2-7; 7 positions match TRBD2. The CDR3 contains 17 residues. The ends lost 1 base at V and 3 bases at J; junction bases unmatched: 13. Germline CDR1 is SGHRS and CDR2 is YFSETQ. The CDR3 DNA is TGCGCCAGCAGCTTGCTTATAAACGCGGGAGAGAGCTACGAGCAGTACTTC. Translating it yields CASSLLINAGESYEQYF.

The chain uses TRBV28 and TRBJ2-7; 8 bases line up with TRBD1. Losses at the gene ends were 5 bases for V and 4 bases for J; bases not matched to a gene: 10. Germline CDR1 is MDHEN and CDR2 is SYDVKM. This CDR3 comprises 15 residues. The CDR3 coding sequence is TGTGCCAGCAGTGCCACCGGGACAGGCGGATACGAGCAGTACTTC. This encodes CASSATGTGGYEQYF.

The J gene is TRBJ1-6, the V gene TRBV7-3; 8 bases agree with TRBD1. CDR1 is SGHTA and CDR2 is FQGTGA in the germline V gene. The J segment lost 9 bases and the V segment lost 0 bases, leaving 10 bases of the junction unmatched. The CDR3 runs to 17 residues. CDR3 DNA sequence: TGTGCCAGCAGCTTAACCGTCGGACAGGGACGATTTTCACCCCTCCACTTT. Protein product: CASSLTVGQGRFSPLHF.

V and J are TRBV6-6 and TRBJ1-5; a weak D match, TRBD1 (6 bases). V gave up 2 bases and J gave up 1 base, with 12 bases separating them. This CDR3 spans 16 amino acids. The V gene's germline CDR1 is MNHNY and CDR2 SVGAGI (reference sequence). CDR3 protein: CASSYGGHRSNQPQHF. The CDR3 nucleotides read TGTGCCAGCAGTTACGGGGGCCACCGGAGCAATCAGCCCCAGCATTTT.

The V call is TRBV25-1, the J call TRBJ2-7, with TRBD1 matching 9 bases. Germline CDR1 is MGHDK and CDR2 is SYGVNS. V was clipped by 0 bases and J by 1 base; unmatched bases: 4. The CDR3 contains 16 residues. The CDR3 DNA follows: TGTGCCAGCAGTGAATACGGAGGGACAGGGTCCTACGAGCAGTACTTC. Translating it yields CASSEYGGTGSYEQYF.

The V and J genes are TRBV29-1 and TRBJ1-5; 7 bases agree with TRBD1. Losses at the gene ends were 6 bases for V and 4 bases for J; bases not matched to a gene: 9. Germline V gives CDR1 SQVTM, CDR2 ANQGSEA. This CDR3 is 14 amino acids long. CDR3 DNA sequence: TGCAGCGTGCTGACAGGGACTGGGAATCAGCCCCAGCATTTT. This codes for CSVLTGTGNQPQHF.